A single sample is the source of the 31 T cell receptor beta chains below, sequenced in a study of blood T cell repertoires in COVID-19 (dated by TCRdb to the early 2020s). Libraries were built with the immunoSEQ multiplex PCR assay. TCRdb provides this immuneACCESS table in a form limited to in-frame rearrangements. Some clones are lacking; in checked studies, under half of them reflect an unresolved V gene, and why the rest are absent is not known. This sample gives 100,000 to 150,000 clones in total; more than 65% of them show up just once. Roughly 2% of the sample goes to the ten largest clones. Sequencing used peripheral blood. These receptors all come from a woman in her 70s with acute or convalescent COVID-19.

The J gene is TRBJ2-3, the V gene TRBV6-4, with D perhaps TRBD1 (5 bases). There are 14 residues in the CDR3. The germline gives CDR1 MRHNA, CDR2 SNTAGT. The V end lost 4 bases, the J end lost 2 bases, and 10 bases lay between the germline ends. The CDR3: CASSVTGPTDTQYF. CDR3 bases: TGTGCCAGCAGTGTCACAGGACCCACAGATACGCAGTATTTT.

The chain links TRBV6-1 to TRBJ2-7; possibly TRBD1 for D (5 bases). The V and J ends lost 2 bases and 4 bases respectively, with 12 bases between them. The CDR3 has 14 amino acids. Germline V gene sequence: CDR1 MNHNS, CDR2 SASEGT. The CDR3 DNA follows: TGTGCCAGCAGTGAACTCGGCAGGGTGTACGAGCAGTACTTC. Translation gives CASSELGRVYEQYF.

The sample holds a few counts of this clone. The chain has TRBV6-1 and TRBJ2-2; weak D call: TRBD2 (6 bases). The length of the CDR3 is 15 residues. V was cut by 2 bases and J by 7 bases, with 14 bases left in between. Germline CDR1 MNHNS, CDR2 SASEGT. The CDR3 loop reads CASSELKGTRGELFF. CDR3 nucleotides: TGTGCCAGCAGTGAATTGAAAGGGACTCGCGGGGAGCTGTTTTTT.

The chain combines TRBV12-3 or TRBV12-4 with TRBJ1-2; 7 nucleotides match TRBD1. The CDR3 consists of 13 residues. Unmatched junction bases numbered 6, after V lost 6 bases and J lost 5 bases. CDR3 nucleotides: TGTGCCAGCAGCCGGGACAGTGGGTATGGCTACACCTTC. It specifies CASSRDSGYGYTF.

This clone was detected a few times. The chain couples TRBV19 to TRBJ1-1; no reliable D call. This CDR3 has 15 amino acids. Trimming cost V 4 bases and J 2 bases, with 14 bases left between them. Germline V CDR1 and CDR2: LNHDA, SQIVND (reference sequence). The CDR3 nucleotides read TGTGCCAGTAGTAGTAATACCAGGTTAAACACTGAAGCTTTCTTT. Protein product: CASSSNTRLNTEAFF.

The chain is built from TRBV4-2 and TRBJ2-1; 13 bases match TRBD2. Germline assignment: CDR1 LGHNA and CDR2 YNFKEQ. Trimming at V came to 3 bases and at J to 9 bases, leaving 5 bases not matched to a gene. The length of the CDR3 is 15 residues. The CDR3 nucleotides are TGTGCCAGCAGCCACGGGACTAGCGGGGTACTTGAGCAGTTCTTC. This sequence encodes CASSHGTSGVLEQFF.

This clone has more than one count but fewer than ten. The chain recombines TRBV10-3 with TRBJ2-7, with D possibly being TRBD2 (5 bases). CDR1 ENHRY and CDR2 SYGVKD come from the germline V gene. The CDR3 sequence is 13 residues long. V shed 10 bases and J shed 4 bases, with 17 bases lying between them. The CDR3 DNA sequence: TGTGCCACCAGCAATCAACGAGGGTACGAGCAGTACTTC. It is translated as CATSNQRGYEQYF.

V is TRBV6-6 and J is TRBJ2-7; 8 bases are a match to TRBD1. CDR1 and CDR2 (germline): MNHNY, SVGAGI (reference sequence). J was trimmed by 7 bases and V by 0 bases; bases with no gene match: 5. The CDR3 consists of 14 residues. As DNA, the CDR3 is TGTGCCAGCAGTTACTCGGACAGGGTGGAGGAGCAGTACTTC. Encoded protein: CASSYSDRVEEQYF.

The J gene is TRBJ2-7, the V gene TRBV2; D remains unclear. With 4 bases removed from V and 1 base from J, the gap between germline ends came to 5 bases. From germline, CDR1 is SNHLY and CDR2 FYNNEI. The length of the CDR3 is 12 residues. DNA of the CDR3: TGTGCCAGCAGTGCCGTATCCTACGAGCAGTACTTC. This codes for CASSAVSYEQYF. The whole variable domain, filled in from reference TRBV2 and TRBJ2-7, reads EPEVTQTPSHQVTQMGQEVILRCVPISNHLYFYWYRQILGQKVEFLVSFYNNEISEKSEIFDDQFSVERPDGSNFTLKIRSTKLEDSAMYFCASSAVSYEQYFGPGTRLTVT.

This clone appeared many times. The chain couples TRBV19 to TRBJ2-1, with a possible D match to TRBD2 (7 bases). The CDR3 is 16 residues long. Germline CDR1 is LNHDA and CDR2 is SQIVND (reference sequence). V was clipped by 5 bases and J by 8 bases, with 22 bases between them. The DNA of the CDR3 is TGTGCCAGTAGTCCCACACGGGTCACAGGGAGGGATGAGCAGTTCTTC. Its translation is CASSPTRVTGRDEQFF.

The rearrangement links TRBV28 to TRBJ1-2; D gene uncertain. Trimming shortened V by 2 bases and J by 8 bases, and 12 bases separated the two germline ends. Germline V CDR1 and CDR2: MDHEN, SYDVKM. The CDR3 is made up of 13 amino acids. CDR3 sequence reads: CASSLAGRIGYTF. The CDR3 nucleotides are TGTGCCAGCAGTTTAGCGGGGAGGATAGGCTACACCTTC.

The chain is built from TRBV3-1 (or the pseudogene TRBV3-2) and TRBJ2-2, with 7 bases lining up with TRBD1. The V segment lost 5 bases and the J segment 8 bases; nucleotides outside the gene matches: 5. The CDR3 contains 13 residues. The germline gives CDR1 LGHDT, CDR2 YNNKEL (reference sequence). The CDR3 region has the DNA TGTGCCAGCAGCAGGGGGCATACGGGGGAGCTGTTTTTT. Encoded protein: CASSRGHTGELFF.

The V call is TRBV4-3, the J call TRBJ1-1; unclear D gene. The germline gives CDR1 LGHNA, CDR2 YSLEER. Trimming took off 2 bases at V and 1 base at J, with 5 bases between the two ends. The CDR3 has 13 residues. CDR3 coding DNA: TGCGCCAGCAGCCAAAACACGAACACTGAAGCTTTCTTT. Its protein product is CASSQNTNTEAFF.

The chain recombines TRBV7-9 with TRBJ1-1; tentatively, D is TRBD1 (6 bases). Trimming stripped 5 bases from V and 0 bases from J, with 10 bases between. The CDR3 contains 14 residues. CDR1 and CDR2 from the germline V gene are SEHNR and FQNEAQ (reference sequence). The CDR3 sequence is CASSLTGMNTEAFF. In nucleotides, the CDR3 is TGTGCCAGCAGCCTGACAGGAATGAACACTGAAGCTTTCTTT.

V usage is TRBV19 and J usage is TRBJ2-7, with 8 bases lining up with TRBD1. J lost 3 bases, V lost 4 bases, and 11 bases had no gene match. The CDR3 has 16 residues. Per the germline V gene, CDR1 is LNHDA and CDR2 is SQIVND (reference sequence). The CDR3 DNA is TGTGCCAGTAGTACCCCGGGACAGGTGGGGTTCTACGAGCAGTACTTC. Its translation is CASSTPGQVGFYEQYF.

The gene calls are TRBV14 and TRBJ2-6, with TRBD2 as a possible D gene (7 bases). Trimming stripped 5 bases from V and 0 bases from J, with 8 bases between. Germline lookup yields CDR1 SGHDN and CDR2 FVKESK. The CDR3 covers 15 residues. CDR3 coding DNA: TGTGCCAGCAGCAGGGGGGGCTCTGGGGCCAACGTCCTGACTTTC. This translates into CASSRGGSGANVLTF.

This rearrangement joins TRBV28 to TRBJ1-2, with TRBD1 identical over 7 bases. In germline, CDR1 is MDHEN, CDR2 SYDVKM. The CDR3 is 13 amino acids. The V gene end was trimmed by 3 bases and the J gene end by 8 bases; junction bases not matched to a gene: 6. CDR3 sequence reads: CASSFGQDLGYTF. CDR3 nucleotide sequence: TGTGCCAGCAGTTTTGGACAGGATCTGGGCTACACCTTC.

The rearrangement joins TRBV4-1 to TRBJ2-1; the match to TRBD2 covers 8 bases. With 5 bases clipped from V and 6 bases from J, the junction kept 9 bases outside the gene matches. Germline V lookup: CDR1 MGHRA, CDR2 YSYEKL. The CDR3 consists of 15 residues. This chain's CDR3 is CASSESSGTSNEQFF. CDR3 DNA sequence: TGCGCCAGCAGCGAAAGTAGCGGGACTTCCAATGAGCAGTTCTTC.

This clone was observed a handful of times. The genes are TRBV18 and TRBJ2-5; TRBD2 matches at 7 bases. The germline gives CDR1 KGHSH, CDR2 LQKENI. Trimming took 6 bases from V and 3 from J; bases not matched to a gene: 4. This CDR3 is built from 13 residues. The CDR3 nucleotides are TGTGCCAGCTCCCGGGGAGGGAAAGAGACCCAGTACTTC. Translation gives CASSRGGKETQYF.

The V gene is TRBV5-1, the J gene TRBJ2-1; D may be TRBD2 (5 bases). Per germline, CDR1 SGHRS and CDR2 YFSETQ. This CDR3 spans 17 amino acids. V was pared by 1 base and J by 5 bases, with 19 bases between. The CDR3 nucleotides are TGCGCCAGCAGCTTGACCCAGCTAGCAACGGGTAACAATGAGCAGTTCTTC. Protein sequence: CASSLTQLATGNNEQFF.

Only a few counts were recorded for this clone. V usage is TRBV10-2 and J usage is TRBJ1-1, with D possibly being TRBD1 (6 bases). Deletions cut 5 bases from V and 8 bases from J, with 12 bases between. Germline-derived CDR1 and CDR2 are WSHSY and SAAADI. The CDR3 length is 12 residues. As DNA, the CDR3 is TGCGCCAGCAGTACCGGGACATTCGAAGCTTTCTTT. Translating it yields CASSTGTFEAFF.

V gene TRBV12-3 or TRBV12-4 combines with J gene TRBJ1-2; D perhaps matches TRBD1 (5 bases). The CDR3 is 13 residues long. V was trimmed by 6 bases and J by 2 bases, leaving 10 bases between them. The CDR3 sequence is CASSHDRNYGYTF. The CDR3, as DNA: TGTGCCAGCAGCCACGACAGAAACTATGGCTACACCTTC.

This chain connects TRBV19 to TRBJ2-4; a possible D gene is TRBD1 (5 bases). The germline V gene encodes CDR1 LNHDA and CDR2 SQIVND (reference sequence). Trimming shortened V by 7 bases and J by 3 bases, and 13 bases separated the two germline ends. This CDR3 has 14 amino acids. Here the CDR3 DNA reads TGTGCCAGTACCATGGGGCAGGGCAAAAACATTCAGTACTTC. Its protein product is CASTMGQGKNIQYF.

The chain recombines TRBV27 with TRBJ1-2; tentative D call: TRBD1 (5 bases). V was shortened by 2 bases and J by 2 bases, with 6 bases between the two germline ends. Per the germline V gene, CDR1 is MNHEY and CDR2 is SMNVEV (reference sequence). This CDR3 comprises 13 residues. The CDR3 region has the DNA TGTGCCAGCAGTTTAGGGGCCAACTATGGCTACACCTTC. Protein product: CASSLGANYGYTF.

This chain joins TRBV6-5 and TRBJ2-3, with 8 positions matching TRBD1. With V trimmed by 6 bases and J by 8 bases, 1 base remained unmatched. Germline CDR1 is MNHEY and CDR2 is SVGAGI. The CDR3 has 11 residues. CDR3 residues: CASRTGATQYF. As DNA, the CDR3 is TGTGCCAGCAGGACAGGGGCTACGCAGTATTTT.

The chain recombines TRBV7-8 with TRBJ2-7; the match to TRBD1 covers 9 bases. V trimming: 5 bases; J trimming: 5 bases; junction bases outside the gene matches: 13. The V gene's germline CDR1 is SGHVS and CDR2 FQNEAQ. This CDR3 is 16 amino acids long. The CDR3 region is CASSTLGTGRMDEQYF. CDR3 nucleotides: TGTGCCAGCAGCACCCTGGGGACAGGGAGGATGGACGAGCAGTACTTC.

This sequence joins TRBV7-9 and TRBJ2-3, with 10 nucleotides matching TRBD2. This CDR3 has 18 residues. The J segment lost 2 bases and the V segment lost 4 bases, leaving 12 bases of the junction unmatched. Germline loops: CDR1 SEHNR, CDR2 FQNEAQ (reference sequence). The CDR3 spells CASSSPPLLAGPTDTQYF. CDR3 bases: TGTGCCAGCAGCTCGCCCCCCTTACTAGCGGGGCCCACAGATACGCAGTATTTT.

This sequence joins TRBV7-2 and TRBJ1-4; no clear D. CDR1 is SGHTA, CDR2 FQGNSA, per germline. V was shortened by 2 bases and J by 3 bases, with 10 bases between the two germline ends. The CDR3 spans 15 residues. CDR3 in amino acids: CASSLSPGPNEKLFF. CDR3 coding DNA: TGTGCCAGCAGCTTAAGTCCCGGTCCTAATGAAAAACTGTTTTTT.

The rearrangement links TRBV4-1 to TRBJ1-1, with D uncertain. V gave up 3 bases and J gave up 5 bases, with 19 bases separating them. CDR3 length: 16 residues. Per the germline V gene, CDR1 is MGHRA and CDR2 is YSYEKL. CDR3 loop: CASSHPKAIGGTEAFF. The CDR3 nucleotides read TGCGCCAGCAGCCATCCGAAGGCGATCGGAGGAACTGAAGCTTTCTTT.

The J gene is TRBJ2-1, the V gene TRBV7-2, with 8 bases aligning to TRBD1. CDR3 length: 15 amino acids. V lost 5 bases and J lost 5; bases outside the gene matches: 8. Per the germline V gene, CDR1 is SGHTA and CDR2 is FQGNSA. CDR3 in DNA: TGTGCCAGCAGCACTAGGGGGACAGGCAACAATGAGCAGTTCTTC. Translating it yields CASSTRGTGNNEQFF.

The chain is built from TRBV27 and TRBJ1-2; maybe TRBD1 (6 bases). This CDR3 comprises 13 residues. Germline-derived CDR1 and CDR2 are MNHEY and SMNVEV (reference sequence). Trimming cost V 3 bases and J 7 bases, with 12 bases left between them. The CDR3: CASSFLQGAGYTF. For the CDR3, the DNA is TGTGCCAGCAGTTTCCTACAGGGCGCTGGCTACACCTTC.